The 8 T cell receptor beta chains in this list originate from one sample, sequenced in a study of blood T cell repertoires in COVID-19. TCRdb's table, derived via immunoSEQ multiplex PCR, lists solely in-frame clones and lacks some. Of some 430,000 clones listed, around 90% are singletons. Sequenced material: PBMCs or T cells enriched from blood (not recorded which). These receptors were collected from a man aged 18 to 30 who had recovered from COVID-19.

The rearrangement joins TRBV13 to TRBJ2-3, with D hard to call. The CDR3 consists of 14 residues. Germline V gene sequence: CDR1 PRHDT, CDR2 FYEKMQ (reference sequence). Trimming cost V 4 bases and J 2 bases, with 10 bases left between them. The CDR3 protein is CASSSSAPTDTQYF. DNA for the CDR3: TGTGCCAGCAGCTCTAGTGCCCCCACAGATACGCAGTATTTT.

The rearrangement links TRBV28 to TRBJ2-6; 8 nucleotides agree with TRBD1. This CDR3 region has 18 residues. Per the germline V gene, CDR1 is MDHEN and CDR2 is SYDVKM. J gave up 2 bases and V 5 bases, and 11 bases lay outside the gene matches. The CDR3 here is CASSGTGKSLAGANVLTF. For the CDR3, the DNA is TGTGCCAGCAGTGGGACAGGAAAGAGTTTGGCTGGGGCCAACGTCCTGACTTTC.

The chain uses TRBV3-1 (or the pseudogene TRBV3-2) and TRBJ2-1, with D perhaps TRBD2 (6 bases). The germline V and J ends were trimmed by 0 bases and 5 bases, with 11 bases remaining between them. Germline loops: CDR1 LGHDT, CDR2 YNNKEL (reference sequence). The CDR3 length is 15 residues. The CDR3 spells CASSQERWGDNEQFF. The CDR3 DNA reads TGTGCCAGCAGCCAAGAAAGGTGGGGGGACAATGAGCAGTTCTTC.

The rearrangement joins TRBV19 to TRBJ2-3; 13 bases map to TRBD2. The germline CDR1 and CDR2 sequences are LNHDA and SQIVND (reference sequence). The CDR3 is 14 amino acids. V was pared by 6 bases and J by 3 bases, with 0 bases of the junction left unmatched. CDR3 DNA: TGTGCCAGTAGACTAGCGGGAGGGACAGATACGCAGTATTTT. Its protein product is CASRLAGGTDTQYF.

This chain connects TRBV3-1 (or the pseudogene TRBV3-2) to TRBJ2-5; D gene unclear. The CDR3 is 12 residues long. The germline CDR1 and CDR2 sequences are LGHDT and YNNKEL (reference sequence). V shed 0 bases and J shed 6 bases, with 5 bases lying between them. The CDR3 protein is CASSQDRKTQYF. CDR3 nucleotide sequence: TGTGCCAGCAGCCAAGATAGAAAGACCCAGTACTTC.

The chain joins TRBV18 to TRBJ1-4, with TRBD1 identical over 11 bases. CDR1 and CDR2 (germline): KGHSH, LQKENI. The CDR3 is made up of 17 amino acids. The junction had 8 bases not matched to a gene; V was cut back by 5 bases and J by 3 bases. CDR3 sequence (DNA): TGTGCCAGCTCATCCCTGGACAGGGGGCAGGCTAATGAAAAACTGTTTTTT. This gives the protein CASSSLDRGQANEKLFF.

This sequence joins TRBV4-2 and TRBJ2-6, with D unclear. CDR3 length equals 16 residues. Looked up from germline, CDR1 is LGHNA and CDR2 is YNFKEQ. V was trimmed by 1 base and J by 2 bases, leaving 9 bases between them. The CDR3 is CASSQVVAAGANVLTF. Written as DNA, the CDR3 is TGTGCCAGCAGCCAAGTTGTGGCGGCTGGGGCCAACGTCCTGACTTTC.

The rearrangement joins TRBV6-1 to TRBJ1-5; D is perhaps TRBD1 (5 bases). The CDR3 sequence is 15 residues long. CDR1 and CDR2 from the germline V gene are MNHNS and SASEGT. Trimming shortened V by 3 bases and J by 7 bases, and 16 bases separated the two germline ends. The CDR3 nucleotides read TGTGCCAGCAGTGACGTGGGGGACTGGGGCCAGCCCCAGCATTTT. Protein product: CASSDVGDWGQPQHF.